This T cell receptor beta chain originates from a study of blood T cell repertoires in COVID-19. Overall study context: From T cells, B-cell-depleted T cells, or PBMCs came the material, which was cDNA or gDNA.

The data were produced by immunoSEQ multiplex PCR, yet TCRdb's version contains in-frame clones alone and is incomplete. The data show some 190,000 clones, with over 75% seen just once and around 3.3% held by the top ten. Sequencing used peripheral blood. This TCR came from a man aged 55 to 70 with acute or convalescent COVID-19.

CDR3 protein: CASSLVGQGAREQFF. The DNA for the CDR3 is TGTGCCAGCAGTTTAGTGGGACAGGGGGCGCGTGAGCAGTTCTTC. The J gene is TRBJ2-1, the V gene TRBV28; the match to TRBD1 covers 12 bases. The CDR3 runs to 15 residues. The V gene's germline CDR1 is MDHEN and CDR2 SYDVKM. V shed 2 bases and J 9 bases; nucleotides not matched to a gene: 5.